This T cell receptor beta chain was identified in a study of shared clonotypes between healthy human individuals (dated by TCRdb to 2019 to 2021). In the study overall: The cohort included three men and a couple of women between 18 and 49 years of age. Blood TCR repertoires of 5 or 6 healthy adults were deeply sequenced to estimate repertoire size and the extent of clonotype sharing between individuals. Libraries were prepared and TCR repertoires were sequenced by different laboratories using diverse techniques, in order to increase sequencing depth and limit assay-specific biases. For each donor, CD4 naive and CD4 memory were each run on three plates, CD8 naive on two plates, and CD8 memory on one plate. Each donor's leukapheresis produced roughly between roughly 0.85 and 9.5 billion PBMCs.

In the case of this clone: Its antigen is currently not known. Base qualities are not provided; no much larger clone lies one nucleotide away.

From V the trimming removes 5 bases and from J it removes 5 bases, while the gene matches leave 11 bases of the junction unaccounted for. CDR1 and CDR2 (LNHDA, SQIVND) derive from the germline V gene (reference sequence). From its cysteine to its phenylalanine, the CDR3 spans 15 amino acids. The CDR3 DNA has 45 bases and is translated from base 1. Overall study results and their limits: Based on pairwise subsampling, the degree of clonotype sharing among donors was expected to be affected by sequencing depth. Naive subsets generally had larger estimated clonotype richness than memory subsets. Sampling was limited to blood, and TCR repertoires in tissue likely differ from TCR repertoires in blood. Even with the large sequencing depth, rarefaction of the sorted-subset datasets indicated that sequencing was incomplete. Compared with non-shared clonotypes, clonotypes shared by all four sorted-subset donors had higher generation probabilities. The small number of donors limited the genetic and exposure-history diversity represented. Across a handful of donors, about 5% of naive CD4, roughly 3.3% of naive CD8, 2% to 2.5% of memory CD4, and 0.4% to 0.45% of memory CD8 clonotypes were shared.

Using the deep immunoSEQ assay, multiplex PCR amplified TCR CDR3 regions from genomic DNA. For each cell subset, the extracted genomic DNA was distributed evenly across all wells of several immunoSEQ 96-well plates, and each plate served as one replicate. Each replicate PCR for sorted subsets received around 200 ng genomic DNA, equal to about 30,000 T cell genomes. Purified libraries were measured with a Qubit 3.0 fluorometer, size-checked on a Bioanalyzer 2100, and measured again with the KAPA Library Quantification kit. Each immunoSEQ 96-well plate was sequenced on its own single-read 150-cycle Illumina NextSeq 550 flow cell. Under the source paper's analysis protocol: The immunoSEQ output contained only junctional sequences without quality scores, so filtering could not match that applied to full-length reads. To assign V/J genes and CDR3, sequences were annotated using PyIR, a Python wrapper for IgBLAST v1.9, with IMGT germline references. Any read was removed if the V/J assignment was weak (E-value above 1e-6), the CDR3 was missing, or the read contained stop codons, out-of-frame junctions, or ambiguous translated residues. V3J clonotypes were defined as sequences sharing an identical inferred V gene, J gene, and CDR3 amino acid sequence. Percentage overlap between repertoires was calculated by dividing the number of shared unique clonotypes by the size of the smaller repertoire. Repertoire richness was assessed with RTK rarefaction, the Chao1 estimator, and Recon v2.1 estimates of unobserved clonotypes. OLGA was used to compute generation probabilities for all TCRbeta clonotypes that the gDNA method yielded from a few donors. Sourced from immuneACCESS, this table was stored by TCRdb with only in-frame sequences that have V and J called. A share of the clones is absent; for the studies checked, an unresolved V gene accounts for under half, and the remainder has no known explanation. Clone size and the V and J calls come from that table; the DNA yielded D and trimming. The table for this sample lists around 2.1 million clones; 90% to 95% of them were counted only once. The top ten clones comprise 1.5% to 2% of the sample.

CD8 naive samples consisted of CD45RO-negative cells that were positively selected for CCR7, yielding a CD45RA+CCR7+ population without TemRA cells. Donors were healthy HIV-negative adults with no recently reported acute infections or vaccinations. All donors were Caucasian adults living in Nashville, Tennessee, USA. Blood was collected by leukapheresis, and PBMCs were isolated by Ficoll-Histopaque density gradient centrifugation and then cryopreserved in liquid nitrogen vapor phase. Purity and quantity of every magnetically sorted T cell population were checked by analytical flow cytometry. From each sorted fraction, genomic DNA was isolated and quantified by UV absorbance on a Nanodrop 2000c.

Sequences were obtained from naive CD8+ T cells from PBMCs. Per the publication, the cell subset or site label means: CD45RA+CCR7+. This TCR was sampled from a man aged 18 to 35 in good health. Some clones in this sample may be carry-over from other donors' samples. The chain is assembled from TRBV19 and TRBJ2-7; 8 junctional bases match TRBD2. The nucleotides read TGTGCCAGTAGTCCCTTGGCGGGGGGAGCCAACGAGCAGTACTTC. It codes for CASSPLAGGANEQYF.